The 8 T cell receptor beta chains listed next were all sequenced from one sample in a study of human T cells and chemical hapten exposure (dated by TCRdb to the early 2020s). The sample's time point label is to be understood as: pre-sensitization, week 0. In the paper's terms, the treatment or condition label means: therapeutic diphenylcyclopropenone sensitization with weekly scalp DPC. Libraries were built with RACE. TCRdb names NextSeq 500 as the instrument used. TCRdb's own reprocessing of the public reads used fastp at Q25 and MiXCR and kept productive beta chains. A single entry per CDR3 protein holds the most common genes and DNA from its merged rows. Present in this sample are more than 300,000 distinct CDR3 sequences, approximately 5.8% of which were seen just once. About 8.2% of the sample belongs to the ten largest clones. Sample: whole blood, taken in connection with sensitization to the hapten diphenylcyclopropenone (DPC). Receptor source: a woman aged 18-29 years with alopecia areata. Some clones in this sample may be carry-over from other donors' samples.

This clonotype has a handful of counts. The rearrangement links TRBV28 to TRBJ1-6; a possible D gene is TRBD1 (5 bases). The CDR3 has 13 residues. Trimming cost V 7 bases and J 4 bases, with 8 bases left between them. Per germline, CDR1 MDHEN and CDR2 SYDVKM. The CDR3 sequence is CASTPGYNSPLHF. Here the CDR3 DNA reads TGTGCCAGCACTCCAGGGTATAATTCACCCCTCCACTTT.

V is TRBV4-3 and J is TRBJ1-3; 8 nucleotides agree with TRBD1. Germline lookup yields CDR1 LGHNA and CDR2 YSLEER. Germline trimming cut 0 bases from V and 2 bases from J; bases unmatched to any gene: 3. The CDR3 spans 16 residues. This chain's CDR3 is CASSQDQDRAGNTIYF. For the CDR3, the DNA is TGCGCCAGCAGCCAAGACCAGGACAGGGCTGGAAACACCATATATTTT.

This clonotype was seen a few times. This chain connects TRBV20-1 to TRBJ2-1; 8 nucleotides align to TRBD1. V lost 6 bases and J lost 4; bases outside the gene matches: 8. Germline-derived CDR1 and CDR2 are DFQATT and SNEGSKA (reference sequence). The CDR3 sequence is 14 residues long. The CDR3 sequence: CSAEAGTGYNEQFF. The CDR3 region has the DNA TGCAGTGCAGAGGCCGGGACAGGATACAATGAGCAGTTCTTC.

This clonotype was recorded at least ten times. The genes are TRBV20-1 and TRBJ1-2, with 7 bases lining up with TRBD1. Unmatched junction bases numbered 6, after V lost 3 bases and J lost 2 bases. Germline V gives CDR1 DFQATT, CDR2 SNEGSKA (reference sequence). The CDR3 has 14 amino acids. CDR3 DNA sequence: TGCAGTGCTAGCGAGGGGGCGCGAAACTATGGCTACACCTTC. This encodes CSASEGARNYGYTF.

The chain employs TRBV13 and TRBJ1-6; unclear D gene. Germline V gene lookup returns CDR1 PRHDT and CDR2 FYEKMQ (reference sequence). The CDR3 length is 18 residues. V dropped 4 bases and J dropped 2 bases, with 18 bases sitting between them. CDR3 loop: CASSSGPTVGPYNSPLHF. CDR3 in DNA: TGTGCCAGCAGCTCCGGCCCCACTGTAGGTCCCTATAATTCACCCCTCCACTTT.

This clonotype was recorded many times. The chain recombines TRBV6-5 with TRBJ2-3; 9 nucleotides match TRBD2. The trim removed 7 bases at V and 5 bases at J, leaving 7 bases unmatched. CDR1 is MNHEY, CDR2 SVGAGI, per germline. The CDR3 consists of 14 residues. The CDR3 coding sequence is TGTGCCAGCATAGGTAGCGGGGGTTTAGATACGCAGTATTTT. Translating it yields CASIGSGGLDTQYF.

V is TRBV6-1 and J is TRBJ2-7; D is perhaps TRBD1 (5 bases). The V and J ends lost 2 bases and 1 base respectively, with 12 bases between them. Germline lookup yields CDR1 MNHNS and CDR2 SASEGT. The CDR3 consists of 15 residues. The DNA of the CDR3 is TGTGCCAGCAGTGAAAGGTTGGCAGGGTCCTACGAGCAGTACTTC. Its protein is CASSERLAGSYEQYF.

This clonotype has a handful of counts. V usage is TRBV27 and J usage is TRBJ2-3, with TRBD1 identical over 8 bases. Per the germline V gene, CDR1 is MNHEY and CDR2 is SMNVEV (reference sequence). This CDR3 has 15 amino acids. J lost 1 base, V lost 4 bases, and 4 bases had no gene match. CDR3 DNA sequence: TGTGCCAGCAGTTATCAGGGGGCCGGCACAGATACGCAGTATTTT. Amino acids: CASSYQGAGTDTQYF.